The 10 T cell receptor beta chains below all came from one sample that was sequenced in a study of T cells in Graves' hyperthyroidism and ophthalmopathy. The CDR3 regions of TCR beta were amplified from RNA transcripts. Carried out on the TCR CDR3, a first-round RT-PCR used the HTBI primer set. TCRdb re-called the multiplex PCR reads through MiXCR, storing one row per CDR3 protein. The table includes over 650,000 distinct CDR3 sequences, nearly 45% detected once. Sequences were obtained from peripheral blood or thyroid tissue (not recorded which). Receptors originate from an adult man with Graves' disease, either hyperthyroidism or ophthalmopathy (not recorded which).

This clonotype was detected a few times. The J gene is TRBJ1-2, the V gene TRBV7-9; maybe TRBD1 (6 bases). V shed 5 bases and J shed 12 bases, with 16 bases lying between them. The CDR3 length is 12 residues. CDR1 SEHNR and CDR2 FQNEAQ come from the germline V gene (reference sequence). The CDR3 region has the DNA TGTGCCAGCAGCCCCAGGGACATTTTAAACACCTTC. Translated, it gives CASSPRDILNTF.

This clonotype has at least ten counts. The chain has TRBV25-1 and TRBJ1-1; no clear D. Germline lookup yields CDR1 MGHDK and CDR2 SYGVNS. V was cut by 6 bases and J by 2 bases, with 13 bases left in between. The CDR3 length is 14 residues. In DNA form, the CDR3 reads TGTGCCAGCAGCCCTTGGGAGCTAAACACTGAAGCTTTCTTT. Translation gives CASSPWELNTEAFF.

This clonotype was seen many times. V and J are TRBV10-3 and TRBJ1-5; 7 bases map to TRBD1. The CDR3 loop spans 15 amino acids. J lost 6 bases, V lost 6 bases, and 11 bases had no gene match. Germline V gives CDR1 ENHRY, CDR2 SYGVKD. The CDR3 reads CAISDDRDWSQPQHF. CDR3 nucleotide sequence: TGTGCCATCAGCGACGACAGGGATTGGAGTCAGCCCCAGCATTTT.

This chain joins TRBV11-2 and TRBJ2-7; TRBD2 aligns across 7 bases. V trimming: 7 bases; J trimming: 4 bases; junction bases outside the gene matches: 13. CDR1 is SGHAT, CDR2 FQNNGV, per germline. The CDR3 runs 15 residues. CDR3: CASNPGGVGSYEQYF. DNA for the CDR3: TGTGCCAGCAACCCGGGGGGTGTAGGGTCTTACGAGCAGTACTTC.

This clonotype was seen a few times. V gene TRBV7-2 combines with J gene TRBJ1-1, with D hard to call. This CDR3 region has 11 residues. Trimming stripped 2 bases from V and 9 bases from J, with 7 bases between. The germline V gene has CDR1 SGHTA and CDR2 FQGNSA. The chain's CDR3 is CASSLTVKAFF. Here the CDR3 DNA reads TGTGCCAGCAGCTTAACAGTAAAAGCTTTCTTT.

The chain uses TRBV20-1 and TRBJ1-2; no definite D call. The germline V gene has CDR1 DFQATT and CDR2 SNEGSKA (reference sequence). The CDR3 is 14 residues long. Trimming left V 6 bases short and J 6 bases short, with 20 bases between. The CDR3 protein is CSASTLWTENGYTF. CDR3 sequence (DNA): TGCAGTGCCAGCACCCTCTGGACGGAAAATGGCTACACCTTC.

Regarding this clonotype: A clone one base away is much larger, so this may be a read error. This chain joins TRBV10-3 and TRBJ1-2, with D unclear. Germline lookup yields CDR1 ENHRY and CDR2 SYGVKD. The CDR3 has 14 residues. Trimming cost V 2 bases and J 6 bases, with 13 bases left between them. In DNA form, the CDR3 reads TGTGCCATCAGTGAGCCGCGACTGACGGATGGCTACACCTTC. Translated, it gives CAISEPRLTDGYTF.

This clonotype was detected many times. This chain joins TRBV19 and TRBJ1-1; 7 bases agree with TRBD1. Germline V CDR1 and CDR2: LNHDA, SQIVND (reference sequence). This CDR3 has 14 residues. The V segment lost 4 bases and the J segment 1 base; nucleotides outside the gene matches: 3. The CDR3 here is CASSRDRSNTEAFF. The DNA for the CDR3 is TGTGCCAGTAGTAGGGACAGATCGAACACTGAAGCTTTCTTT.

The J gene is TRBJ2-5, the V gene TRBV15; D is possibly TRBD1 (5 bases). Trimming left V 0 bases short and J 5 bases short, with 16 bases between. The V gene's germline CDR1 is LNHNV and CDR2 YYDKDF (reference sequence). This CDR3 has 16 residues. The CDR3 sequence: CATSREREGAEETQYF. The CDR3 nucleotides read TGTGCCACCAGCAGAGAAAGGGAAGGGGCGGAGGAGACCCAGTACTTC.

This clonotype was counted between two and nine times. The J gene is TRBJ1-4, the V gene TRBV12-3 or TRBV12-4, with D hard to call. This CDR3 is 13 amino acids long. V was clipped by 5 bases and J by 8 bases, with 12 bases between them. CDR3 nucleotide sequence: TGTGCCAGCAGTGGAGAGGAGGGCGAAAAACTGTTTTTT. Protein sequence: CASSGEEGEKLFF.